One and the same sample provided the 20 T cell receptor beta chains below, sequenced in a study of metastatic and nonmetastatic thyroid tumors. Nobody among the patients had been given any treatment before thyroid surgery. Via MiXCR, TCRdb re-called the PCR reads. This table holds over 15,000 clones, 20% to 25% found once. The sequenced sample consisted of tumor tissue. The receptors stem from a male donor with papillary thyroid cancer or a benign thyroid nodule (not recorded which). Some clones in this sample may be carry-over from other donors' samples.

This clone has at least ten counts. Other DNA sequences in the sample encode the same CDR3. This chain joins TRBV6-2 or TRBV6-3 and TRBJ1-5, with 8 positions matching TRBD1. The germline CDR1 and CDR2 sequences are MNHEY and SVGEGT. CDR3 length: 15 amino acids. The V segment lost 8 bases and the J segment 3 bases; nucleotides outside the gene matches: 9. DNA for the CDR3: TGTGCCAGCTCCCAGACAGGGGCCCCCAATCAGCCCCAGCATTTT. This sequence encodes CASSQTGAPNQPQHF.

This clone has more than one count but fewer than ten. Mismatch with germline at one junction end may stem from a read error. The V and J genes are TRBV19 and TRBJ2-3; D call uncertain. Germline V gene sequence: CDR1 LNHDA, CDR2 SQIVND (reference sequence). CDR3 size: 13 residues. The CDR3, as DNA: TGCGCCAGTAGTATTCGGGGCACAGATACGCAGTATTTT. Translation: CASSIRGTDTQYF.

This clone was detected ten times or more. A much larger clone differs from this one at a single base, so this may be a read error. The sample has other DNA sequences that encode this CDR3 too. The rearrangement uses TRBV10-3 and TRBJ1-2, with no clear D. CDR1 and CDR2 (germline): ENHRY, SYGVKD. This CDR3 has 15 residues. The CDR3 region is CAISTDTTNNYGYTF. The DNA for the CDR3 is TGTGCCATCAGCACAGACACGACGAATAACTATGGCTATACCTTC.

This clone has a handful of counts. The chain joins TRBV25-1 to TRBJ2-7, with TRBD2 matching over 10 bases. CDR1 is MGHDK, CDR2 SYGVNS, per germline. The CDR3 totals 14 residues. Germline trimming cut 4 bases from V and 6 bases from J; bases unmatched to any gene: 6. The CDR3 DNA is TGTGCCAGCAGTGCGCCTAGCGGGGGTGGCGAGCAGTACTTC. Translating it yields CASSAPSGGGEQYF.

This clone was seen more than once but under ten times. One junction end disagrees with the germline gene, perhaps due to a read error. CDR3: CASILRGQYYGYTF. The DNA of the CDR3 is TGTGCCAGCATTTTAAGGGGGCAGTACTATGGCTACACCTTC. The rearrangement joins TRBV28 to TRBJ1-2; TRBD1 aligns across 7 bases. Germline V gene sequence: CDR1 MDHEN, CDR2 SYDVKM. This CDR3 has 14 residues.

This chain's CDR3 is CASSGRSRGAGHYF. The CDR3 DNA reads as TGCGCCAGCAGTGGGAGATCTCGGGGAGCAGGGCATTACTTC. V gene TRBV10-1 combines with J gene TRBJ2-7, with D perhaps TRBD1 or TRBD2 (5 bases each). CDR1 and CDR2 (germline): WNHNN, SYGVQD (reference sequence). There are 14 residues in the CDR3. V lost 4 bases to trimming and J lost 13 bases, with 23 bases between them.

V and J are TRBV6-8 and TRBJ2-3; D unclear. V shed 6 bases and J shed 2 bases, with 6 bases lying between them. This CDR3 region has 12 residues. The V gene's germline CDR1 is MNHGY and CDR2 SAAAGT. The CDR3 DNA is TGTGCCAGCAGCGGCCCCACAGATACGCAGTATTTT. Amino acids: CASSGPTDTQYF.

This clone has a count of ten or more. The rearrangement links TRBV15 to TRBJ2-1; TRBD2 matches 13 bases. The germline V gene encodes CDR1 LNHNV and CDR2 YYDKDF (reference sequence). The CDR3 is made up of 16 amino acids. With 3 bases clipped from V and 8 bases from J, the junction kept 7 bases outside the gene matches. The CDR3 DNA reads TGTGCCACCAGCAGGGGGACTAGCGGGGATTTGGATGAGCAGTTCTTC. It is translated as CATSRGTSGDLDEQFF. The full variable domain, completed using reference TRBV15 and TRBJ2-1, is DAMVIQNPRYQVTQFGKPVTLSCSQTLNHNVMYWYQQKSSQAPKLLFHYYDKDFNNEADTPDNFQSRRPNTSFCFLDIRSPGLGDTAMYLCATSRGTSGDLDEQFFGPGTRLTVL.

By sample share, this clone is large (0.1 to 1%). The chain combines TRBV12-3 or TRBV12-4 with TRBJ2-5; D might be TRBD2 (6 bases). The CDR3 spans 15 residues. The germline V and J ends were trimmed by 6 bases and 5 bases, with 19 bases remaining between them. CDR3 DNA: TGTGCCAGCAGCTCTATACCGGGAGAGCGGGAGACCCAGTACTTC. This gives the protein CASSSIPGERETQYF.

The chain is built from TRBV4-1 and TRBJ1-5; possible D gene TRBD1, 5 bases. V was shortened by 4 bases and J by 0 bases, with 19 bases between the two germline ends. Germline V lookup: CDR1 MGHRA, CDR2 YSYEKL. The CDR3 loop spans 18 amino acids. For the CDR3, the DNA is TGCGCCAGCAGCCGCACATTAGGCAGGGTTAATAGCAATCAGCCCCAGCATTTT. This translates into CASSRTLGRVNSNQPQHF.

This clone came up a few times. The rearrangement uses TRBV2 and TRBJ2-5; D is unresolved. The CDR3 has 11 residues. Trimming took 3 bases from V and 4 from J, leaving 3 bases between them. The germline V gene encodes CDR1 SNHLY and CDR2 FYNNEI. The CDR3 DNA reads as TGTGCCAGCAGTGACCGAGAGACCCAGTACTTC. Its protein product is CASSDRETQYF.

Comment on this clone: A much larger clone lies a single base off, so this may be a read error. The gene calls are TRBV3-1 and TRBJ2-2; 7 nucleotides line up with TRBD2. Per the germline V gene, CDR1 is LGHDT and CDR2 is YNNKEL (reference sequence). This CDR3 spans 16 amino acids. CDR3 loop: CASSQVGLGVNGELSF. As DNA, the CDR3 is TGTGCCAGCAGCCAAGTAGGACTAGGGGTCAACGGGGAGCTGTCTTTT.

This clone was seen more than once but under ten times. The CDR3 spells CASKTAANSGTQYF. The CDR3 nucleotides read TGTGCCAGCAAAACGGCAGCGAACTCGGGTACTCAGTATTTT. The chain couples TRBV6-4 to TRBJ2-3; D not certain. CDR1 and CDR2 (germline): MRHNA, SNTAGT. This CDR3 region has 14 residues. The germline V and J ends were trimmed by 7 bases and 12 bases, with 23 bases remaining between them.

The V call is TRBV19, the J call TRBJ1-2, with D hard to call. V lost 10 bases and J lost 2, with 20 bases in between. This CDR3 region has 15 residues. Germline CDR1 is LNHDA and CDR2 is SQIVND (reference sequence). The CDR3 coding sequence is TGTGCCATAAGGAGAAATTGGGCCCCAAACTATGGCTACACCTTC. It translates to CAIRRNWAPNYGYTF.

Remarks on this clone: Within the sample, other DNA sequences also encode this same CDR3. The rearrangement joins TRBV20-1 to TRBJ1-2, with D perhaps TRBD1 (5 bases). Germline V gene lookup returns CDR1 DFQATT and CDR2 SNEGSKA (reference sequence). V was trimmed by 2 bases and J by 4 bases, leaving 11 bases between them. This CDR3 comprises 13 residues. In DNA form, the CDR3 reads TGCAGTGCTAGACGAGGGGTCGGCTATGGCTACACCTTC. Translated, it gives CSARRGVGYGYTF.

As to this clone: One end of the junction does not line up with germline, which may come from a read error. The V gene is TRBV6-1, the J gene TRBJ2-7; 7 bases are a match to TRBD2. There are 15 residues in the CDR3. Germline CDR1 is MNHNS and CDR2 is SASEGT. CDR3 region: CASSPLGLEGYKQYF. CDR3 DNA: TGTGCCAGCAGTCCTCTCGGACTAGAGGGCTACAAGCAGTACTTC.

V usage is TRBV5-6 and J usage is TRBJ2-3; TRBD2 aligns across 9 bases. Germline V gene lookup returns CDR1 SGHDT and CDR2 YYEEEE. The CDR3 spans 15 residues. The V gene end was trimmed by 4 bases and the J gene end by 3 bases; junction bases not matched to a gene: 6. The CDR3 bases are TGTGCCAGCAGCCTGCGGGGGGGCCAGACAGATACGCAGTATTTT. It translates to CASSLRGGQTDTQYF.

This clone was counted ten times or more. The chain couples TRBV18 to TRBJ1-1; possibly TRBD1 for D (6 bases). Trimming took off 6 bases at V and 6 bases at J, with 11 bases between the two ends. Germline assignment: CDR1 KGHSH and CDR2 LQKENI. The CDR3 extends over 12 amino acids. The CDR3: CASSPDRSEAFF. CDR3 DNA: TGTGCCAGCTCTCCTGACAGGTCTGAAGCTTTCTTT. Full variable domain (missing parts from reference TRBV18 and TRBJ1-1): NAGVMQNPRHLVRRRGQEARLRCSPMKGHSHVYWYRQLPEEGLKFMVYLQKENIIDESGMPKERFSAEFPKEGPSILRIQQVVRGDSAAYFCASSPDRSEAFFGQGTRLTVV.

V gene TRBV7-8 combines with J gene TRBJ1-1; a weak D match, TRBD1 (5 bases). Per germline, CDR1 SGHVS and CDR2 FQNEAQ. The CDR3 is 14 residues long. V lost 2 bases to trimming and J lost 3 bases, with 10 bases between them. In DNA form, the CDR3 reads TGTGCCAGCAGCTTACTCGGCAGGGACACTGAAGCTTTCTTT. Amino acid sequence: CASSLLGRDTEAFF.

On this clone itself: One end of the junction is discordant with germline, which a read error may explain. V and J are TRBV11-2 and TRBJ2-2; D assignment may be TRBD1 or TRBD2 (5 bases each). From germline, CDR1 is SGHAT and CDR2 FQNNGV. The CDR3 loop spans 15 amino acids. CDR3 coding DNA: TGTGCCAGCAGCCCGTGGGGACGCGGAACCGGTGAGCTGTTTTTT. Its protein is CASSPWGRGTGELFF.